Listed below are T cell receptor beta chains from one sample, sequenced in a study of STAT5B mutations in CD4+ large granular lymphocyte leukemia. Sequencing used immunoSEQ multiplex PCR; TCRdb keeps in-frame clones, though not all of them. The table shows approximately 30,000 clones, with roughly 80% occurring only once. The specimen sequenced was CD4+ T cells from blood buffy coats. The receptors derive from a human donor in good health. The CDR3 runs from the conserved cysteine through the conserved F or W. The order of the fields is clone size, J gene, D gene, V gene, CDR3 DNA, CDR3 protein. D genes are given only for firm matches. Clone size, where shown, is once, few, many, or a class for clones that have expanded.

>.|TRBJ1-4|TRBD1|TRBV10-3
TGTGCCATCAGACCTCAGGGGGCAGGGGAAAAACTGTTTTTT
CAIRPQGAGEKLFF
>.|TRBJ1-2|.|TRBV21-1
TGTGCCAGCAGCAAACGTCGACAGGGGTTCGATGGCTACACCTTC
CASSKRRQGFDGYTF
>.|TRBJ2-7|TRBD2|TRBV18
TGTGCCAGCACCGAGCGGGAGGGCACCGAGCAGTACTTC
CASTEREGTEQYF
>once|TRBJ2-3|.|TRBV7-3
TGTGCCAGCAGCTTATCCGGAGTCGGCACAGATACGCAGTATTTT
CASSLSGVGTDTQYF
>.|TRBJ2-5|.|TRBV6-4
TGTGCCAGCAGTGTCCAGTTACAGGTTAGAGATGAGACCCAGTACTTC
CASSVQLQVRDETQYF
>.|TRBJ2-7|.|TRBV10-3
TGTGCCATCAGTGAGTCCGGGGCGGATCCCTACGAGCAGTACTTC
CAISESGADPYEQYF
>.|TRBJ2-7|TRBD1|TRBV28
TGTGCCAGCAGTTATGTACCGGGGACAGGAAACTACGAGCAGTACTTC
CASSYVPGTGNYEQYF
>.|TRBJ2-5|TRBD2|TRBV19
TGTGCCAGTAGTATAGTGGCGGGAGAGGGGGAGACCCAGTACTTC
CASSIVAGEGETQYF
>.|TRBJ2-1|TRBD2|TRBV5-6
TGTGCCAGCAGCACTAGCGGGAGAGGGTACAATGAGCAGTTCTTC
CASSTSGRGYNEQFF
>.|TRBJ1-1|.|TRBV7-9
TGTGCCAGCAGCTCTAGACAGGTGAGAACTGAAGCTTTCTTT
CASSSRQVRTEAFF
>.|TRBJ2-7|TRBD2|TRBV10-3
TGTGCCATCAGTCCGCTAGCGGACTCCTACGAGCAGTACTTC
CAISPLADSYEQYF
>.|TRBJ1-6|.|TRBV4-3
TGCGCCAGCAGCCAAAACCCGACAGCTACCGGACCCTACCTCCACTTT
CASSQNPTATGPYLHF
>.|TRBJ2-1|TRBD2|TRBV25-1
TGTGCCAGCAGTGAAACGGGACTAGCGGACCAATACAATGAGCAGTTCTTC
CASSETGLADQYNEQFF
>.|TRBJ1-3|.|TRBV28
TGTGCCAGCAGTTTTGGCAGCTCTGGAAACACCATATATTTT
CASSFGSSGNTIYF
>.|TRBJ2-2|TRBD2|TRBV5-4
TGTGCCAGCAGCCCCCTTGGGACTAGCGCTTCCGGGGAGCTGTTTTTT
CASSPLGTSASGELFF
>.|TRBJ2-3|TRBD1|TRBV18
TGTGCCAGCTCCGGCAGGGGGACAGATACGCAGTATTTT
CASSGRGTDTQYF
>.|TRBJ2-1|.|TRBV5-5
TGTGCCAGCAGCTTGGTAGTTGCGCCATACAATGAGCAGTTCTTC
CASSLVVAPYNEQFF
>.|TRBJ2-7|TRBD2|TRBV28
TGTGCCAGCAGTTTGCCGGGAGGAGTCTACGAGCAGTACTTC
CASSLPGGVYEQYF
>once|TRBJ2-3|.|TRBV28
TGTGCCAGCAGTTTGCCAAGCGGTGACAGAATCACAGATACGCAGTATTTT
CASSLPSGDRITDTQYF
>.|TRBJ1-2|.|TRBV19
TGTGCCAGTAGTCTCCGCCGGGAGGACCGGTATGGCTACACCTTC
CASSLRREDRYGYTF
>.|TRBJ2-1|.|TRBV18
TGTGCCAGCTCACCCGGAGAGCGGAGCTCCTACAATGAGCAGTTCTTC
CASSPGERSSYNEQFF
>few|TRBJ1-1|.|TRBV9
TGTGCCAGCAGCACTACAGTGAACACTGAAGCTTTCTTT
CASSTTVNTEAFF
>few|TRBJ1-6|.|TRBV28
TGTGCCAGCAGCCGCCCTCGGCTCGAAAATTCACCCCTCCACTTT
CASSRPRLENSPLHF
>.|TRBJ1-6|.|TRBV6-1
TGTGCCAGCAGTGCGGCGGACTCACCCCTCCACTTT
CASSAADSPLHF
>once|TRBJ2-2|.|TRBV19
TGTGCCAGTAGTTCGGACAGAGGGAAGAGGGCAACCGGGGAGCTGTTTTTT
CASSSDRGKRATGELFF
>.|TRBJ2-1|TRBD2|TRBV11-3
TGTGCCAGCAGCTTAGAGGGCGGGAGAGGGGAGCAGTTCTTC
CASSLEGGRGEQFF
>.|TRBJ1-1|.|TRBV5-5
TGTGCCAGCAAGTTCGGACAAGCAAACACTGAAGCTTTCTTT
CASKFGQANTEAFF
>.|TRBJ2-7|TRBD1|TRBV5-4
TGTGCCAGCAGCCAAACGGTCGACAGGGTAGGCAACGAGCAGTACTTC
CASSQTVDRVGNEQYF
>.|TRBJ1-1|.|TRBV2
TGTGCCAGCAGTCGGGAGCCAGGCGCGAGCACTGAAGCTTTCTTT
CASSREPGASTEAFF
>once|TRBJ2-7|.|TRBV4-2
TGTGCCAGCAGCCAAGCCGGGCTCTTCGAGTACGAGCAGTACTTC
CASSQAGLFEYEQYF
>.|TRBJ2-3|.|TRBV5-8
TGTGCCAGCAGCATGAGAGCAGATACGCAGTATTTT
CASSMRADTQYF
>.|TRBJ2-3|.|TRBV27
TGTGCCAGCAGGGGCCCGGGGCTCGGGACAGATACGCAGTATTTT
CASRGPGLGTDTQYF
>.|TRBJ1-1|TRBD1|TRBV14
TGTGCCAGCAGCCGCTACAGGGGCGGAGGGAACACTGAAGCTTTCTTT
CASSRYRGGGNTEAFF
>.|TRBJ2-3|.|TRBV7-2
TGTGCCAGCAGCTTAGGGGTCGGCACAGATACGCAGTATTTT
CASSLGVGTDTQYF
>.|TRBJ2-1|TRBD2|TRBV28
TGTGCCAGCAGTTTACTAGCGGGAATCAATGAGCAGTTCTTC
CASSLLAGINEQFF
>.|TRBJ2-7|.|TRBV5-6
TGTGCCAGCAGCTTGGAGCTACTCTACGAGCAGTACTTC
CASSLELLYEQYF
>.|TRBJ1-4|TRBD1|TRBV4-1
TGCGCCAGCAGCCTCGCCGGGACAGATAATGAAAAACTGTTTTTT
CASSLAGTDNEKLFF
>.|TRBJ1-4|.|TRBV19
TGTGCCAGTAGTCTTGACACTAATGAAAAACTGTTTTTT
CASSLDTNEKLFF
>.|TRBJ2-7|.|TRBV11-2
TGTGCCAGCAGCTTAGGTGGGGGGGCCTTCTACGAGCAGTACTTC
CASSLGGGAFYEQYF
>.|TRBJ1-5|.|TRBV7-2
TGTGCCAGCAGCTTAGCGCGCAGGGACGGTCAGCCCCAGCATTTT
CASSLARRDGQPQHF
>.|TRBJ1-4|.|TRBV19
TGTGCCAGTAGTGCCGGGGGACATCCTGGGCTGTTTTTT
CASSAGGHPGLFF
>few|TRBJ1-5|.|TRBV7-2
TGTGCCAGCAGCCCCAAGTATAGCAATCAGCCCCAGCATTTT
CASSPKYSNQPQHF
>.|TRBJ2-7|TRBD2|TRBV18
TGTGCCAGCTCAAGGACTAGCGGGCTTTCTAGCGAGCAGTACTTC
CASSRTSGLSSEQYF
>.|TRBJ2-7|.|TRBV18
TGTGCCAGCTCACCGACGGGGGACAGCGAGCAGTACTTC
CASSPTGDSEQYF
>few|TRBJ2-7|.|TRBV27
TGTGCCAGCAGTTTCCACGGACGGAGCGAGCAGTACTTC
CASSFHGRSEQYF
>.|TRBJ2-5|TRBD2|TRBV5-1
TGCGCCAGCAGCTTGGCCGCGGGAGTATCAGAGACCCAGTACTTC
CASSLAAGVSETQYF
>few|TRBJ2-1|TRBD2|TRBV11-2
TGTGCCAGCAACCAGAAGGGCGGGAGGGGCGATGAGCAGTTCTTC
CASNQKGGRGDEQFF
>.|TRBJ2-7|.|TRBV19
TGTGCCAGTAGTACCCTACTGAGATGGGGGGCGTCCTACGAGCAGTACTTC
CASSTLLRWGASYEQYF
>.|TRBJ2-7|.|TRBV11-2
TGTGCCAGCAGCTCCCGGGACGGCTACGAGCAGTACTTC
CASSSRDGYEQYF
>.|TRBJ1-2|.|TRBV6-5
TGTGCCAGCAGTTACCTAGGGTATGGCTACACCTTC
CASSYLGYGYTF
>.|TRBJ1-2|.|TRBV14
TGTGCCAGCAGCCAAGATTCGAGGGTCGCCTATGGCTACACCTTC
CASSQDSRVAYGYTF
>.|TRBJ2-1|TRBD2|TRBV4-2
TGTGCCAGCAGCCAAGAACTACCCGGGAGGCAGGGCGAGCAGTTCTTC
CASSQELPGRQGEQFF
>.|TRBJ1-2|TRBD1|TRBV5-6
TGTGCCAGCAGCTCCATGAAGGGACAGGGGCTCTATGGCTACACCTTC
CASSSMKGQGLYGYTF